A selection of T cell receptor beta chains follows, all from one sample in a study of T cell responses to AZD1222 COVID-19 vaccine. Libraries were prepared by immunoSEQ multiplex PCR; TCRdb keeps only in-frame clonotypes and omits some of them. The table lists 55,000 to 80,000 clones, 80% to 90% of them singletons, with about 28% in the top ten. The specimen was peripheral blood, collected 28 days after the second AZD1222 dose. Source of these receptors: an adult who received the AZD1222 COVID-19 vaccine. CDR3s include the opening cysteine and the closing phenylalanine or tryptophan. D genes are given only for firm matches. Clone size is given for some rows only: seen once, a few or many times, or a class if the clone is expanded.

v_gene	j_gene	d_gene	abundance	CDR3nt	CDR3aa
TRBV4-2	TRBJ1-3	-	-	TGTGCCAGCAGCCAAGACCCGAGAGGACGGTCTGGAAACACCATATATTTT	CASSQDPRGRSGNTIYF
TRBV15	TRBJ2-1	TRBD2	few	TGTGCCACCAGCGGAGTTAATAGCGGGAGGACCTACAATGAGCAGTTCTTC	CATSGVNSGRTYNEQFF
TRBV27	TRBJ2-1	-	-	TGTGCCAGCAGTTTACGCTTATTTACAGGTGGCCCAGCGGTCCCCCAGAACAATGAGCAGTTCTTC	CASSLRLFTGGPAVPQNNEQFF
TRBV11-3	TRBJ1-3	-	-	TGTGCCAGCAGCTTTAGCCGGGGCTCTGGAAACACCATATATTTT	CASSFSRGSGNTIYF
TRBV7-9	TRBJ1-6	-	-	TGTGCCAGCAGTCCGCGGGGATATAATTCACCCCTCCACTTT	CASSPRGYNSPLHF
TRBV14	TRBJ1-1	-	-	TGTGCCAGCAGCCAGTGGGGGGTACGAGGGCTGAACACTGAAGCTTTCTTT	CASSQWGVRGLNTEAFF
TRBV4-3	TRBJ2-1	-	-	TGCGCCAGCAGCAACGTCTACTCCTACAATGAGCAGTTCTTC	CASSNVYSYNEQFF
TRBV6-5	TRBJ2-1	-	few	TGTGCCAGCAGGACGTCGGGCAATGAGCAGTTCTTC	CASRTSGNEQFF
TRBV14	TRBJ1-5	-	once	TGTGCCAGCAGCATGGGGGATCAGCCCCAGCATTTT	CASSMGDQPQHF
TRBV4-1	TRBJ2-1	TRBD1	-	TGCGCCAGCAGCCAGGGACAGGGGGTTGACAATGAGCAGTTCTTC	CASSQGQGVDNEQFF
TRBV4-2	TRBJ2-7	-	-	TGTGCCAGCAGCCAAGGTGCTAGTCTGCCCTACGAGCAGTACTTC	CASSQGASLPYEQYF
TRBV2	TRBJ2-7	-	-	TGTGCCAGCAGTGTAAGCTACGAGCAGTACTTC	CASSVSYEQYF
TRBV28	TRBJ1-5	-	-	TGTGCCAGCAGCATTCTAGACGGTAGCAATCAGCCCCAGCATTTT	CASSILDGSNQPQHF
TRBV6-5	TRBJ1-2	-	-	TGTGCCAGCAGTTTGGGGGGAGCTAACTATGGCTACACCTTC	CASSLGGANYGYTF
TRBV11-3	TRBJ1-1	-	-	TGTGCCAGCAGCTTACAGGAGAACACTGAAGCTTTCTTT	CASSLQENTEAFF
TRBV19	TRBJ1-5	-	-	TGTGCCAGTAGTATAGGGGATAATAATAGCAATCAGCCCCAGCATTTT	CASSIGDNNSNQPQHF
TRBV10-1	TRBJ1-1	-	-	TGCGCCAGCAGTTTTAAGAAGAACACTGAAGCTTTCTTT	CASSFKKNTEAFF
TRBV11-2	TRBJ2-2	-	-	TGTGCCAGCAGGACCTATAAAGGCCGGGCCGGGGAGCTGTTTTTT	CASRTYKGRAGELFF
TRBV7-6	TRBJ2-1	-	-	TGTGCCAGCAGCTTACTCCCGGAACCTTACAATGAGCAGTTCTTC	CASSLLPEPYNEQFF
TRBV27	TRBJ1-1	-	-	TGTGCCAGCAGTTTCCAGGACATGAACACTGAAGCTTTCTTT	CASSFQDMNTEAFF
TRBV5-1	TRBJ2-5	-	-	TGCGCCAGCGGGTTCGACGGACAAGAGACCCAGTACTTC	CASGFDGQETQYF
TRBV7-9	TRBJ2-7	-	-	TGTGCCAGCAGCACTAGAACGGCCTTTTCGGGTGAGCAGTACTTC	CASSTRTAFSGEQYF
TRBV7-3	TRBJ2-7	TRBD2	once	TGTGCCAGCAGCTTAAGCGGGGGAGGCTCCTACGAGCAGTACTTC	CASSLSGGGSYEQYF
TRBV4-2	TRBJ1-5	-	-	TGTGCCAGCAGCCTACAAGGGTTCGATCAGCCCCAGCATTTT	CASSLQGFDQPQHF
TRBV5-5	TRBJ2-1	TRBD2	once	TGTGCCAGCAGGGTACTAGCGGGAGGGGGAGTGGAGTTCTTC	CASRVLAGGGVEFF
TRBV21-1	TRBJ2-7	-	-	TGTGCCAGCAGCAAATTAGGACAGGGAATTATCGAGCAGTACTTC	CASSKLGQGIIEQYF
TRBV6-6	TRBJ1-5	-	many	TGTGCCACCCATGGGAGGACTAGCAATCAGCCCCAGCATTTT	CATHGRTSNQPQHF
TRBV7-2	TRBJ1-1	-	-	TGTGCCAGCAGTTGGGGGAAAAACACTGAAGCTTTCTTT	CASSWGKNTEAFF
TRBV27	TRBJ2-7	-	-	TGTGCCAGCAGTGACCCAACCCTCGGGGGGCTCTCCTACGAGCAGTACTTC	CASSDPTLGGLSYEQYF
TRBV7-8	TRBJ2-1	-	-	TGTGCCAGCAGCTTAGGAGGCACCTACAATGAGCAGTTCTTC	CASSLGGTYNEQFF
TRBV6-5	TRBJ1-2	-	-	TGTGCCAGCAGCCCCCAGGGGAACTATGGCTACACCTTC	CASSPQGNYGYTF
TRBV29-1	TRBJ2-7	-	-	TGCAGCGTACTGTCCCCCGAGCAGTACTTC	CSVLSPEQYF
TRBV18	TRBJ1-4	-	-	TGTGCCAGCTCACTGGACAGTTATGAAAAACTGTTTTTT	CASSLDSYEKLFF
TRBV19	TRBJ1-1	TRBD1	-	TGTGCCAGCGGGACAGGGGAGGTGAACACTGAAGCTTTCTTT	CASGTGEVNTEAFF
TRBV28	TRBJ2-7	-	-	TGTGCCAGCAGTTTAGGCGTGGGCTCCTACGAGCAGTACTTC	CASSLGVGSYEQYF
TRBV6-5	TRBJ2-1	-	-	TGTGCCAGCAGTTACACCGATGGATACAATGAGCAGTTCTTC	CASSYTDGYNEQFF